This T cell receptor (beta chain) came from a study of T cells expressing NK-cell markers. About the research overall: Sequencing of TCR beta repertoires drew on sorted CD3+CD56+NKG2C+, CD3+CD56+NKG2C- and CD3+CD56-NKG2C+ T cells. Eight donors were sequenced, of whom seven were HCMV-seropositive, while the remaining one was HCMV-seronegative. General study points: What remained unclear was the HCMV specificity of expanded NKG2C+ T cell clones. The contribution of dominant NKG2C+ clonotypes to CD8+ T cells in six or seven donors was roughly 1.0-7.5%.

Comment on this clonotype: The antigen remains unidentified.

This CDR3 comprises 17 residues. From the 5' RACE reads, TCRdb lists one entry per CDR3 protein and no DNA. Its table lists 350,000 to 400,000 distinct CDR3 sequences. This sequence joins TRBV12-3 or TRBV12-4 and TRBJ2-5; TCRdb returns TRBD2, unconfirmable since there is no DNA. The sample comprised blood T cells: a sorted CD56 or NKG2C T cell subset, CD4+ or CD8+ T cells, or bulk PBMC T cells (not recorded which). This sequence was found in a woman aged 50 to 60 in good health. This chain's CDR3 is CASSFLAGGPGQETQYF.